This T cell receptor (beta chain) was profiled in a study of cytomegalovirus exposure and HLA in healthy donors. Findings and limits, study-wide: Reports indicate that TCR beta sequences accurately predicted the HLA-A and HLA-B alleles of most subjects.

Comment on this clone: What it recognizes is unknown.

Amplification used 60 Vbeta primers and 13 Jbeta primers. The assay was immunoSEQ multiplex PCR, and TCRdb's table has in-frame clones only and misses some. The listing records about 140,000 clones. Material for sequencing was PBMCs. The TCR sequence derives from a man aged 40-49 years in good health and CMV-seronegative.

The CDR3 loop reads CASSPGEPGNTIYF. CDR3 nucleotide sequence: TGTGCCAGCAGCCCAGGGGAGCCTGGAAACACCATATATTTT. V gene TRBV11-1 combines with J gene TRBJ1-3; the D gene is possibly TRBD1 (6 bases). Germline assignment: CDR1 SGHAT and CDR2 FQDESV (reference sequence). This CDR3 region has 14 residues. With 5 bases removed from V and 2 bases from J, the gap between germline ends came to 10 bases.